Following are 14 T cell receptor beta chains from one sample sequenced in a study of blood T cell repertoires in COVID-19 (TCRdb year 2020). Libraries were constructed by the immunoSEQ multiplex PCR assay. Sourced from immuneACCESS, this table was stored by TCRdb with only in-frame sequences that have V and J called. A share of the clones is absent; for the studies checked, an unresolved V gene accounts for under half, and the remainder has no known explanation. The sample yields approximately 90,000 clones; more than 70% were counted once. The ten largest clones capture approximately 7.4% of the sample. The sequencing sample was made of peripheral blood. These receptors all come from a human donor with acute or convalescent COVID-19. The donor label of this sample is uncertain.

The chain is built from TRBV6-5 and TRBJ2-3, with 10 bases matching TRBD2. The V gene end was trimmed by 6 bases and the J gene end by 4 bases; junction bases not matched to a gene: 7. CDR1 MNHEY and CDR2 SVGAGI come from the germline V gene. The length of the CDR3 is 15 residues. DNA for the CDR3: TGTGCCAGCAGCATGTTAGCGGGGGGCGCAGATACGCAGTATTTT. Translating gives CASSMLAGGADTQYF.

The rearrangement links TRBV5-5 to TRBJ1-5, with D unresolved. The CDR3 runs 15 residues. Germline values: CDR1 SGHKS, CDR2 YYEKEE (reference sequence). Trimming removed 0 bases at V and 5 bases at J, with 12 bases between. As DNA, the CDR3 is TGTGCCAGCAGCTTGGTCGGGAATAGGGATCAGCCCCAGCATTTT. Amino acid sequence: CASSLVGNRDQPQHF.

The chain employs TRBV4-1 and TRBJ1-1, with D maybe TRBD1 (6 bases). The V gene's germline CDR1 is MGHRA and CDR2 YSYEKL. Between the trimmed V and J ends, which lost 0 bases and 2 bases, there was a span of 13 bases. The CDR3 sequence is 16 residues long. The CDR3 bases are TGCGCCAGCAGCCAAGAATCGGCAGGGGTAAACACTGAAGCTTTCTTT. Encoded protein: CASSQESAGVNTEAFF.

V and J are TRBV5-4 and TRBJ2-1; 9 nucleotides align to TRBD1. CDR1 and CDR2 from the germline V gene are SGHNT and YYREEE (reference sequence). The CDR3 runs to 13 residues. V was pared by 4 bases and J by 15 bases, with 11 bases of the junction left unmatched. CDR3 amino acids: CASSPYRDRVVFF. CDR3 DNA: TGTGCCAGCAGCCCATACCGGGACAGGGTGGTGTTCTTC.

The chain has TRBV5-6 and TRBJ2-7; 8 bases are a match to TRBD1. Germline CDR1 is SGHDT and CDR2 is YYEEEE. V was clipped by 2 bases and J by 1 base; unmatched bases: 8. The CDR3 is 16 amino acids. The CDR3 nucleotides read TGTGCCAGCAGCTTCGTAGGGACAGGAGGGTCCTACGAGCAGTACTTC. Translation gives CASSFVGTGGSYEQYF.

This clone showed up just a few times. The CDR3 region is CASSDASGGANEQFF. CDR3 in DNA: TGTGCCAGCAGTGACGCTAGCGGGGGGGCTAATGAGCAGTTCTTC. This sequence joins TRBV2 and TRBJ2-1, with 12 bases that match TRBD2. CDR1 and CDR2 from the germline V gene are SNHLY and FYNNEI. The CDR3 consists of 15 residues. J gave up 7 bases and V 3 bases, and 4 bases lay outside the gene matches.

The chain recombines TRBV20-1 with TRBJ2-5; D not certain. This CDR3 contains 10 residues. V was trimmed by 6 bases and J by 5 bases, leaving 7 bases between them. Germline V gene sequence: CDR1 DFQATT, CDR2 SNEGSKA (reference sequence). As DNA, the CDR3 is TGCAGTGCCGTAGAGGAGACCCAGTACTTC. Translating gives CSAVEETQYF.

The J gene is TRBJ2-1, the V gene TRBV6-5, with TRBD2 identical over 10 bases. The CDR3 contains 13 residues. CDR1 is MNHEY and CDR2 is SVGAGI in the germline V gene. Trimming removed 10 bases from V and 7 bases from J; junction bases left unmatched: 7. In DNA form, the CDR3 reads TGTGCCACCGTTCTTAGCGGGGGGAATGAGCAGTTCTTC. This codes for CATVLSGGNEQFF.

This chain joins TRBV7-3 and TRBJ1-6; maybe TRBD1 (5 bases). The CDR3 consists of 16 residues. The ends were cut back, 1 base at V and 6 bases at J, with 13 bases in the middle. Germline loops: CDR1 SGHTA, CDR2 FQGTGA. In DNA, the CDR3 is TGTGCCAGCAGCTTAAACGCGGGGGTGGGTAATTCACCCCTCCACTTT. It specifies CASSLNAGVGNSPLHF.

The chain is built from TRBV7-2 and TRBJ1-4; 10 bases fit TRBD1. This CDR3 spans 14 amino acids. Germline V lookup: CDR1 SGHTA, CDR2 FQGNSA. Trimming took 5 bases from V and 8 from J; bases not matched to a gene: 5. The CDR3 loop reads CASSQDRGREKLFF. Written as DNA, the CDR3 is TGTGCCAGCAGCCAAGACAGGGGGCGCGAAAAACTGTTTTTT.

This chain connects TRBV27 to TRBJ1-2; possibly TRBD1 for D (6 bases). The V and J ends lost 5 bases and 1 base respectively, with 32 bases between them. CDR1 and CDR2 from the germline V gene are MNHEY and SMNVEV (reference sequence). The CDR3 has 21 residues. CDR3 sequence reads: CASSGAGVGGNQGRFNYGYTF. The CDR3 region has the DNA TGTGCCAGCAGTGGGGCCGGGGTAGGGGGAAACCAGGGGAGATTTAACTATGGCTACACCTTC.

The chain carries TRBV5-1 and TRBJ2-7; maybe TRBD2 (6 bases). This CDR3 comprises 13 residues. V shed 4 bases and J shed 5 bases, with 13 bases lying between them. Germline V gives CDR1 SGHRS, CDR2 YFSETQ. CDR3: CASSPGLLNEQYF. CDR3 in DNA: TGCGCCAGCAGCCCGGGACTGTTGAACGAGCAGTACTTC.

V gene TRBV10-3 combines with J gene TRBJ1-2; TRBD1 aligns across 9 bases. CDR1 is ENHRY and CDR2 is SYGVKD in the germline V gene. The CDR3 is 14 residues long. V trimming: 6 bases; J trimming: 1 base; junction bases outside the gene matches: 3. The CDR3 bases are TGTGCCATCAGGCGGGACAGGGATAACTATGGCTACACCTTC. Protein product: CAIRRDRDNYGYTF.

This clone was seen a single time. This chain connects TRBV9 to TRBJ2-7; 12 nucleotides line up with TRBD2. The V and J ends lost 0 bases and 5 bases, in that order; junction bases with no gene match: 6. The germline V gene has CDR1 SGDLS and CDR2 YYNGEE. The CDR3 consists of 16 residues. CDR3 nucleotide sequence: TGTGCCAGCAGCGTAGGTCCTAGCGGGGGGGCGAACGAGCAGTACTTC. This codes for CASSVGPSGGANEQYF.